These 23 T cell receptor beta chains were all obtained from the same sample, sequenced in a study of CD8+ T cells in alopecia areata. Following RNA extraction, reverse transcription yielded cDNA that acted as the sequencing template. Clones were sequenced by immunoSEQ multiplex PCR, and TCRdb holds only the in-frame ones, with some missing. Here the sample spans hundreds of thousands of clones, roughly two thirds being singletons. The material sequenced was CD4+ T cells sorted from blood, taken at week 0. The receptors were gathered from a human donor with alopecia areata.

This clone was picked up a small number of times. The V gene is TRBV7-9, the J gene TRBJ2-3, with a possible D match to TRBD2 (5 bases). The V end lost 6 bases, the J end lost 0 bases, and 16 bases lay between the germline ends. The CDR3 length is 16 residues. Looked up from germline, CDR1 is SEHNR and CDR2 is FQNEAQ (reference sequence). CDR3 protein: CASRERARSSTDTQYF. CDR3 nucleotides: TGTGCCAGCAGGGAGAGGGCCAGGTCTAGCACAGATACGCAGTATTTT.

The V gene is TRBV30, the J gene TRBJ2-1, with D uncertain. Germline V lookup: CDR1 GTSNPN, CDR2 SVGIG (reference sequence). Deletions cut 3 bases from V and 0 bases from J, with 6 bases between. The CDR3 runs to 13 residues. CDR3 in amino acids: CAWSQSSYNEQFF. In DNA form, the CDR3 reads TGTGCCTGGAGCCAGAGCTCCTACAATGAGCAGTTCTTC. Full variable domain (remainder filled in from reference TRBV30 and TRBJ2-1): SQTIHQWPATLVQPVGSPLSLECTVEGTSNPNLYWYRQAAGRGLQLLFYSVGIGQISSEVPQNLSASRPQDRQFILSSKKLLLSDSGFYLCAWSQSSYNEQFFGPGTRLTVL.

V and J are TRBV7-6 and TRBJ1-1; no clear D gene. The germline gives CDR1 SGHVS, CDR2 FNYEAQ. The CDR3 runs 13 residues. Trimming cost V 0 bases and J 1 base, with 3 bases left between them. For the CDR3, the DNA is TGTGCCAGCAGCTTAGCCAGGAACACTGAAGCTTTCTTT. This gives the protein CASSLARNTEAFF.

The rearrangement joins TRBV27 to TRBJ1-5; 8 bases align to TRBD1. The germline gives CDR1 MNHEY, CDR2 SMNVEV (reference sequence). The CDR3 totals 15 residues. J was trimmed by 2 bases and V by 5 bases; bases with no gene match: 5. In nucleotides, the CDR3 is TGTGCCAGCAGTGTGGACAGGGAAGGCAATCAGCCCCAGCATTTT. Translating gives CASSVDREGNQPQHF.

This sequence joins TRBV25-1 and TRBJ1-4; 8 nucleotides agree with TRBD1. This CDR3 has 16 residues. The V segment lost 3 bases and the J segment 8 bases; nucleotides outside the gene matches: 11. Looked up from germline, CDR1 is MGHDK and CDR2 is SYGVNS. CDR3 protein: CASSDVLGQGLEKLFF. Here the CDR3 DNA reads TGTGCCAGCAGTGACGTGTTAGGACAGGGCCTCGAAAAACTGTTTTTT.

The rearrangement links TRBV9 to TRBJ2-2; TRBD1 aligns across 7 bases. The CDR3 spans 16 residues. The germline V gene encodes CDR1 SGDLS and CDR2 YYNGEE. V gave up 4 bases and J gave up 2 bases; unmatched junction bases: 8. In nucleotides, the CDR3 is TGTGCCAGCAGCCCCCACGCAGGGGGAAACACCGGGGAGCTGTTTTTT. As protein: CASSPHAGGNTGELFF.

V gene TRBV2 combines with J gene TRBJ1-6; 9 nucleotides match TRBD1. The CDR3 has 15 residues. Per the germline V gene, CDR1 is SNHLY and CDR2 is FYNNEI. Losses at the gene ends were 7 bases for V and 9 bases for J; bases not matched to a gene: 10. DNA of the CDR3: TGTGCCAGCACCGGGAGGGACAGGGTTTTTTCACCCCTCCACTTT. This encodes CASTGRDRVFSPLHF.

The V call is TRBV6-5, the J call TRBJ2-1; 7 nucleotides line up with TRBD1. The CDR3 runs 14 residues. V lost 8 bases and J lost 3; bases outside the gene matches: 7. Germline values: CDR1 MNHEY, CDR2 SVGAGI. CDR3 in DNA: TGTGCCAGCCTCCCCCGGACAGGCTACAATGAGCAGTTCTTC. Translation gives CASLPRTGYNEQFF.

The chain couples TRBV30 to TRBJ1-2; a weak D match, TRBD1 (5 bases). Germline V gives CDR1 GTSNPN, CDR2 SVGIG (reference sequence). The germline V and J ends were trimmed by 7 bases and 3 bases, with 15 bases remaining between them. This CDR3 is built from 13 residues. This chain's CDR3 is CASNPGLDYGYTF. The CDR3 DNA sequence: TGTGCCTCCAACCCGGGGCTCGACTATGGCTACACCTTC.

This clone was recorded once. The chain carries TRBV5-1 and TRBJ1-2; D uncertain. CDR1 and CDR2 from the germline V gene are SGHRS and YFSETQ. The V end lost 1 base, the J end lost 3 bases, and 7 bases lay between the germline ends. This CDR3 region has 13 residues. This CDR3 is CASSLLTDYGYTF. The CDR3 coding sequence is TGCGCCAGCAGCTTGCTTACTGACTATGGCTACACCTTC.

The CDR3 DNA sequence: TGTGCCACCAGCAGAGATATCCGCCAGGGTAGCAATCAGCCCCAGCATTTT. It is translated as CATSRDIRQGSNQPQHF. The V call is TRBV15, the J call TRBJ1-5; perhaps TRBD1 as D (5 bases). With 0 bases removed from V and 0 bases from J, the gap between germline ends came to 12 bases. This CDR3 region has 17 residues. Germline assignment: CDR1 LNHNV and CDR2 YYDKDF (reference sequence).

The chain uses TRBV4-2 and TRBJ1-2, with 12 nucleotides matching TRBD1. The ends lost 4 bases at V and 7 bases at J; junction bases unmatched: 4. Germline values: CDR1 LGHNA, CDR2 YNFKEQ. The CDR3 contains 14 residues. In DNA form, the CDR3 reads TGTGCCAGCAGCCCGGGACAGGGGGCTGGTGGCTACACCTTC. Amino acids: CASSPGQGAGGYTF.

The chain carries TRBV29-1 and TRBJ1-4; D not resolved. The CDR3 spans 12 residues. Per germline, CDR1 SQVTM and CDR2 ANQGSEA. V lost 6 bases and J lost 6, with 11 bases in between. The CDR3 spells CSVLGGDEKLFF. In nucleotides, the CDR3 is TGCAGCGTCCTTGGCGGTGATGAAAAACTGTTTTTT.

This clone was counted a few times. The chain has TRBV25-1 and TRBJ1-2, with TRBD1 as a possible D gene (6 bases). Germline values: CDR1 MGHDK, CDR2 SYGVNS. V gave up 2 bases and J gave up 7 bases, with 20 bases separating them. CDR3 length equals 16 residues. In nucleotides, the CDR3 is TGTGCCAGCAGTGAAGGGTTGGGGACACGCCAGGGTGGCTACACCTTC. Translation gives CASSEGLGTRQGGYTF.

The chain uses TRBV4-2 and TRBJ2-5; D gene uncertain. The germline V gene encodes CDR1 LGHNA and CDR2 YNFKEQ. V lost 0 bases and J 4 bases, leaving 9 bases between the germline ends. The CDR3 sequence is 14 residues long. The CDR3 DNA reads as TGTGCCAGCAGCCAAGATCTGGCCGCAGAGACCCAGTACTTC. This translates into CASSQDLAAETQYF.

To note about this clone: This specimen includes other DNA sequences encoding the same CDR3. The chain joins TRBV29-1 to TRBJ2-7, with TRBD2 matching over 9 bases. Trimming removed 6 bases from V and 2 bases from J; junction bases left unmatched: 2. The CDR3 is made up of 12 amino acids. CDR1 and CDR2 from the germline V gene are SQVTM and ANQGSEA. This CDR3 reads CSVAGGAYEQYF. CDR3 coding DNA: TGCAGCGTCGCGGGGGGGGCCTACGAGCAGTACTTC.

The CDR3 reads CASSSRSGSPYEQYF. CDR3 nucleotides: TGTGCCAGCAGTTCGAGGTCAGGCTCTCCCTACGAGCAGTACTTC. The gene calls are TRBV28 and TRBJ2-7; D is uncertain. The germline V gene has CDR1 MDHEN and CDR2 SYDVKM. This CDR3 spans 15 amino acids. V lost 4 bases to trimming and J lost 2 bases, with 15 bases between them.

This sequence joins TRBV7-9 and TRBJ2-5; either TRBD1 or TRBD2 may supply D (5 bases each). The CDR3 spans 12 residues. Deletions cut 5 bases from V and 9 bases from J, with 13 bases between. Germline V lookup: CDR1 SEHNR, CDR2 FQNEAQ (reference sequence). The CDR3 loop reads CASSRDAPAQYF. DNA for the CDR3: TGTGCCAGCAGCCGGGACGCCCCAGCCCAGTACTTC.

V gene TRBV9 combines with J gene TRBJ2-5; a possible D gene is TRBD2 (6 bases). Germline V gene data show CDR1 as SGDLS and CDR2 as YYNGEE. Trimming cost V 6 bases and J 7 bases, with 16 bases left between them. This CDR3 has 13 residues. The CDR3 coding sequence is TGTGCCAGCACACCTAGCGTCGGAGGGACCCAGTACTTC. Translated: CASTPSVGGTQYF.

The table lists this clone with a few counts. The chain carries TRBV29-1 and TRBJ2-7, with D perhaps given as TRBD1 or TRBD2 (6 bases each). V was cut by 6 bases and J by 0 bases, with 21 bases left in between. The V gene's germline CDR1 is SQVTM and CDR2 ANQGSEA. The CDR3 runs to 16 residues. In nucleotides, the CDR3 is TGCAGCGTCCTGAGGGGGGCAGGGCAATTCTCCTACGAGCAGTACTTC. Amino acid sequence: CSVLRGAGQFSYEQYF.

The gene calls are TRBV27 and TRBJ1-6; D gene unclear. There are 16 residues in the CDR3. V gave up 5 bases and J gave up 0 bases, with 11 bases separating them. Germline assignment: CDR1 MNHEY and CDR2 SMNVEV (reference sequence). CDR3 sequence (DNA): TGTGCCAGCAGTGGAGGGCTCAGCTCCTATAATTCACCCCTCCACTTT. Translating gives CASSGGLSSYNSPLHF.

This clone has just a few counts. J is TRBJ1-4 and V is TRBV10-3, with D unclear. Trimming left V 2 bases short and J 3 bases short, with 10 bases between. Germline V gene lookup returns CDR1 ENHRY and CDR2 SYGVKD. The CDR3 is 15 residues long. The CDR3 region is CAISETAGANEKLFF. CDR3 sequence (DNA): TGTGCCATCAGTGAGACAGCAGGCGCTAATGAAAAACTGTTTTTT.

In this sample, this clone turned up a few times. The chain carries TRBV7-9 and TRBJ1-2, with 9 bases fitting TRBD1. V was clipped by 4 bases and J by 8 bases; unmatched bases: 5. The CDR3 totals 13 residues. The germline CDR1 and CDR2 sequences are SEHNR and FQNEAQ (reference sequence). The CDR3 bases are TGTGCCAGCAGCTCCGGGACAGGGATCGGCTACACCTTC. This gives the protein CASSSGTGIGYTF.